This T cell receptor (beta chain) comes out of a study of blood T cell repertoires in COVID-19. The data were produced by immunoSEQ multiplex PCR, yet TCRdb's version contains in-frame clones alone and is incomplete. The sample carries 260,000 or so clones, 85% recorded once. This receptor was identified in a woman between 45 and 65 years old who had recovered from COVID-19. The material sequenced was PBMCs or T cells enriched from blood (not recorded which).

The CDR3 DNA follows: TGTGCCAGTAGCCCCTTAAGGGGTGTAAGGACGAATGAGCAGTTCTTC. Translation: CASSPLRGVRTNEQFF. The gene calls are TRBV19 and TRBJ2-1; TRBD1 might be the D (5 bases). The germline gives CDR1 LNHDA, CDR2 SQIVND (reference sequence). Deletions cut 6 bases from V and 7 bases from J, with 22 bases between. This CDR3 is built from 16 residues.